This note documents a single T cell receptor (beta chain) sequence. The data originate from a study of blood T cell repertoires in COVID-19. The data were produced by immunoSEQ multiplex PCR, yet TCRdb's version contains in-frame clones alone and is incomplete. The repertoire includes 150,000 to 200,000 clones, more than 70% of them detected once, and 4.5% to 7.5% sits in the top ten. The J segment lost 4 bases and the V segment lost 3 bases, leaving 7 bases of the junction unmatched. Germline lookup yields CDR1 MGHRA and CDR2 YSYEKL. The CDR3 has 15 residues. Ages ranged from roughly 18 to 100 years, with residence in fewer than 25 US areas. Each participant's cohort was designated according to participant-reported clinical history.

This receptor was obtained from a man between 35 and 55 years old who had recovered from COVID-19. The specimen was PBMCs or T cells enriched from blood (not recorded which). This chain links TRBV4-1 with TRBJ1-2; 8 bases are shared with TRBD1. CDR3 amino acids: CASSHADREIYGYTF. CDR3 nucleotides: TGCGCCAGCAGCCATGCGGACAGGGAAATCTATGGCTACACCTTC.